Each of the 14 T cell receptor beta chains below was sequenced from the same sample in a study of blood T cell repertoires in COVID-19 (dated by TCRdb to 2018 to 2021). The library was obtained by the immunoSEQ multiplex PCR assay. This immuneACCESS table, as held by TCRdb, lists in-frame sequences with V and J called but not all clones. Of the missing ones, under half trace to an unresolved V gene in checked studies; the others have no known cause. The sample table lists 140,000 to 150,000 clones, roughly three quarters of them with a count of one. The top ten clones comprise roughly 2% of the sample. The source material was peripheral blood. The receptor source for this set is an older woman with acute or convalescent COVID-19.

The chain is built from TRBV21-1 and TRBJ1-1. TRBV21-1 is assigned pseudogene status. CDR3 length: 17 residues. CDR3 bases: TGTGCCAGCAGCCTAAGGAGCGTAGGGAGGGGGAGGACTGAAGCTTTCTTT. Protein sequence: CASSLRSVGRGRTEAFF.

This clone was seen just once. This sequence joins TRBV19 and TRBJ2-1; 8 bases line up with TRBD1. This CDR3 contains 13 residues. V shed 7 bases, J shed 4 bases, and the junction held 3 bases outside the gene matches. CDR1 is LNHDA, CDR2 SQIVND, per germline (reference sequence). The CDR3 coding sequence is TGTGCCAGTACCGGGACAGGTTACAATGAGCAGTTCTTC. It codes for CASTGTGYNEQFF. The full variable domain, its missing parts supplied by reference TRBV19 and TRBJ2-1, is DGGITQSPKYLFRKEGQNVTLSCEQNLNHDAMYWYRQDPGQGLRLIYYSQIVNDFQKGDIAEGYSVSREKKESFPLTVTSAQKNPTAFYLCASTGTGYNEQFFGPGTRLTVL.

The chain carries TRBV6-2 or TRBV6-3 and TRBJ2-5, with 8 bases lining up with TRBD2. Germline assignment: CDR1 MNHEY and CDR2 SVGEGT. V dropped 4 bases and J dropped 1; count of bases not matched to a gene: 5. The CDR3 length is 15 residues. CDR3 in amino acids: CASSSPAGAQETQYF. CDR3 nucleotides: TGTGCCAGCAGTTCCCCAGCGGGAGCCCAAGAGACCCAGTACTTC.

This sequence joins TRBV27 and TRBJ2-1; 7 bases are shared with TRBD2. CDR1 and CDR2 from the germline V gene are MNHEY and SMNVEV (reference sequence). V lost 10 bases, J lost 2 bases, and 5 bases stayed unmatched. The CDR3 runs to 13 residues. The CDR3 loop is CATLTSPYNEQFF. In DNA form, the CDR3 reads TGTGCCACCCTGACTAGCCCCTACAATGAGCAGTTCTTC.

The DNA for the CDR3 is TGTGCCAGAACGGGAGCGGCGCGGGGCCAAGAGACCCAGTACTTC. Translating it yields CARTGAARGQETQYF. This chain joins TRBV5-3 and TRBJ2-5; the D gene is possibly TRBD2 (6 bases). TRBV5-3 is given ORF status, its function remaining uncertain. Trimming pared 6 bases from V and 1 base from J, leaving 16 bases between. The CDR3 has 15 residues.

This sequence joins TRBV19 and TRBJ2-1, with TRBD2 matching over 9 bases. Looked up from germline, CDR1 is LNHDA and CDR2 is SQIVND (reference sequence). The length of the CDR3 is 17 residues. V lost 2 bases and J lost 7; bases outside the gene matches: 12. In nucleotides, the CDR3 is TGTGCCAGTAGTATAAGCTTGATTCTAGCGGGGTTTAATGAGCAGTTCTTC. Its protein product is CASSISLILAGFNEQFF.

This clone appeared a few times. CDR3 sequence reads: CASSQVGPYGYTF. In DNA form, the CDR3 reads TGTGCCAGCAGCCAAGTGGGGCCTTATGGCTACACCTTC. This chain joins TRBV3-1 (or the pseudogene TRBV3-2) and TRBJ1-2; possibly TRBD1 for D (5 bases). Germline CDR1 and CDR2: LGHDT and YNNKEL (reference sequence). Trimming cost V 1 base and J 5 bases, with 8 bases left between them. CDR3 size: 13 residues.

The CDR3 region is CAIKWTSGTDTQYF. CDR3 DNA sequence: TGTGCCATCAAGTGGACTAGCGGCACAGATACGCAGTATTTT. The J gene is TRBJ2-3, the V gene TRBV10-3; TRBD2 agrees at 9 bases. The CDR3 consists of 14 residues. The trim removed 7 bases at V and 1 base at J, leaving 3 bases unmatched. The germline V gene has CDR1 ENHRY and CDR2 SYGVKD.

V usage is TRBV6-5 and J usage is TRBJ2-7, with 8 bases fitting TRBD2. The CDR3 consists of 16 residues. V lost 4 bases to trimming and J lost 3 bases; unmatched junction nucleotides: 11. Germline lookup yields CDR1 MNHEY and CDR2 SVGAGI. The CDR3 is CASSSLIAGQVYEQYF. In DNA, the CDR3 is TGTGCCAGCAGTTCCTTAATAGCGGGACAAGTCTACGAGCAGTACTTC.

This clone showed up just once. The chain has TRBV11-2 and TRBJ1-2; no clear D gene. The length of the CDR3 is 13 residues. Looked up from germline, CDR1 is SGHAT and CDR2 is FQNNGV. V lost 2 bases and J 5 bases, leaving 9 bases between the germline ends. CDR3 in amino acids: CASSLRTRYGYTF. The CDR3 bases are TGTGCCAGCAGCTTAAGGACTCGTTATGGCTACACCTTC.

This clone was counted only a few times. This sequence joins TRBV10-3 and TRBJ2-7; tentatively, D is TRBD1 (5 bases). Germline lookup yields CDR1 ENHRY and CDR2 SYGVKD. The V gene lost 6 bases and the J gene lost 1 base, with 10 bases spanning the gap. This CDR3 contains 13 residues. The chain's CDR3 is CAIRDTSSYEQYF. The CDR3 DNA follows: TGTGCCATCAGGGACACTTCGTCCTACGAGCAGTACTTC.

This clone was detected a few times. The chain links TRBV10-3 to TRBJ2-1, with D tentatively TRBD1 (5 bases). This CDR3 has 19 amino acids. Germline V gene data show CDR1 as ENHRY and CDR2 as SYGVKD. The V gene lost 0 bases and the J gene lost 0 bases, with 18 bases spanning the gap. CDR3 in DNA: TGTGCCATCAGTGAGTCAGTACAGGCTATTCGTACCTCCTACAATGAGCAGTTCTTC. Its protein product is CAISESVQAIRTSYNEQFF.

The table lists this clone with a count of one. The chain combines TRBV30 with TRBJ2-1; TRBD1 matches at 9 bases. The V gene end was trimmed by 4 bases and the J gene end by 6 bases; junction bases not matched to a gene: 4. The CDR3 extends over 13 amino acids. Germline V lookup: CDR1 GTSNPN, CDR2 SVGIG (reference sequence). In nucleotides, the CDR3 is TGTGCCTGGAACAGGGGGCGAGTCAATGAGCAGTTCTTC. Protein: CAWNRGRVNEQFF.

The V call is TRBV27, the J call TRBJ1-2; D is unresolved. Germline CDR1 MNHEY, CDR2 SMNVEV (reference sequence). Trimming shortened V by 5 bases and J by 4 bases, and 11 bases separated the two germline ends. CDR3 length: 13 amino acids. The CDR3 DNA reads TGTGCCAGCAGTATAGGAGGCTTCTATGGCTACACCTTC. This codes for CASSIGGFYGYTF.